This is a list of T cell receptor beta chains from one sample in a study of blood T cell repertoires in COVID-19. Sequenced by immunoSEQ multiplex PCR; TCRdb stores in-frame clones only, minus some. Of about 400,000 clones listed, approximately 86% are singletons. The sample consisted of peripheral blood. The receptors shown here come from a human donor in a cohort sampled during active COVID-19. The CDR3 runs from the conserved cysteine through the conserved F or W. Each record gives: CDR3 protein, CDR3 DNA, D gene, clone size, J gene, V gene. The D gene is left open where the match is weak. Not every row has a clone size; where given, it reads once, few, many or a size class.

CDR3 protein: CATSGLGLPEPGLSNEQFF
CDR3 DNA: TGTGCCACCAGTGGCCTTGGGCTCCCTGAACCGGGACTAAGCAATGAGCAGTTCTTC
D gene: TRBD2
clone size: .
J gene: TRBJ2-1
V gene: TRBV24-1

CDR3 protein: CASRRTASYEQYF
CDR3 DNA: TGTGCCAGCAGGCGGACAGCCTCCTACGAGCAGTACTTC
D gene: .
clone size: .
J gene: TRBJ2-7
V gene: TRBV6-5

CDR3 protein: CASSLRSDRGGGKLFF
CDR3 DNA: TGTGCCAGCAGCTTAAGATCGGACAGGGGCGGGGGAAAACTGTTTTTT
D gene: TRBD1
clone size: .
J gene: TRBJ1-4
V gene: TRBV7-8

CDR3 protein: CASSQDVGAGVWGEQFF
CDR3 DNA: TGTGCCAGCAGCCAAGATGTTGGGGCGGGAGTCTGGGGTGAGCAGTTCTTC
D gene: TRBD2
clone size: .
J gene: TRBJ2-1
V gene: TRBV3-1/TRBV3-2

CDR3 protein: CASSEVDRGNEQFF
CDR3 DNA: TGTGCCAGCAGTGAAGTGGACAGGGGCAATGAGCAGTTCTTC
D gene: TRBD1
clone size: .
J gene: TRBJ2-1
V gene: TRBV6-1

CDR3 protein: CASSVGSRTTEAFF
CDR3 DNA: TGTGCCAGCAGCGTAGGGTCGAGAACCACTGAAGCTTTCTTT
D gene: .
clone size: .
J gene: TRBJ1-1
V gene: TRBV9

CDR3 protein: CASSPGTADQETQYF
CDR3 DNA: TGTGCCAGCAGTCCCGGGACAGCCGATCAAGAGACCCAGTACTTC
D gene: TRBD1
clone size: .
J gene: TRBJ2-5
V gene: TRBV5-5

CDR3 protein: CASCQSSGLAGGSTDTQYF
CDR3 DNA: TGTGCCAGCTGCCAATCTTCTGGACTAGCGGGGGGGAGCACAGATACGCAGTATTTT
D gene: TRBD2
clone size: once
J gene: TRBJ2-3
V gene: TRBV3-1/TRBV3-2

CDR3 protein: CASRAGTGGRFRNSPLHF
CDR3 DNA: TGTGCCAGCAGGGCAGGAACAGGGGGCCGTTTTAGGAATTCACCCCTCCACTTT
D gene: TRBD1
clone size: .
J gene: TRBJ1-6
V gene: TRBV2

CDR3 protein: CSASLQGVTYGYTF
CDR3 DNA: TGCAGTGCTAGTTTACAGGGGGTTACCTATGGCTACACCTTC
D gene: TRBD1
clone size: once
J gene: TRBJ1-2
V gene: TRBV20-1

CDR3 protein: CASSLAPSNEQFF
CDR3 DNA: TGTGCCAGCAGCTTAGCCCCCAGCAATGAGCAGTTCTTC
D gene: .
clone size: .
J gene: TRBJ2-1
V gene: TRBV7-8

CDR3 protein: CASSGDTQYF
CDR3 DNA: TGTGCCAGCTCCGGAGATACGCAGTATTTT
D gene: .
clone size: .
J gene: TRBJ2-3
V gene: TRBV12-3/TRBV12-4

CDR3 protein: CASSSGPGTPLHF
CDR3 DNA: TGTGCCAGCAGCTCAGGCCCGGGGACACCCCTCCACTTT
D gene: .
clone size: few
J gene: TRBJ1-6
V gene: TRBV11-3

CDR3 protein: CASSPGPRRGEQYF
CDR3 DNA: TGCGCCAGCAGCCCGGGCCCGCGGCGGGGGGAGCAGTACTTC
D gene: TRBD2
clone size: .
J gene: TRBJ2-7
V gene: TRBV5-1

CDR3 protein: CASSRGQVSYEQYF
CDR3 DNA: TGCGCCAGCAGCAGAGGACAGGTTAGCTACGAGCAGTACTTC
D gene: TRBD1
clone size: .
J gene: TRBJ2-7
V gene: TRBV5-1

CDR3 protein: CASSPEYGYTF
CDR3 DNA: TGTGCCAGCTCACCAGAGTATGGCTACACCTTC
D gene: .
clone size: .
J gene: TRBJ1-2
V gene: TRBV18

CDR3 protein: CASSQSSVGGGYEQYF
CDR3 DNA: TGTGCCAGCAGCCAGTCCTCCGTCGGGGGAGGCTACGAGCAGTACTTC
D gene: .
clone size: once
J gene: TRBJ2-7
V gene: TRBV3-1/TRBV3-2

CDR3 protein: CASSLDRDYEQYF
CDR3 DNA: TGTGCCAGCAGCTTAGACCGGGATTACGAGCAGTACTTC
D gene: .
clone size: once
J gene: TRBJ2-7
V gene: TRBV11-2

CDR3 protein: CASSQEFRRRRGGELFF
CDR3 DNA: TGTGCCAGCAGCCAAGAATTTCGTCGCAGGCGGGGCGGGGAGCTGTTTTTT
D gene: .
clone size: .
J gene: TRBJ2-2
V gene: TRBV3-1/TRBV3-2

CDR3 protein: CASSGIKGGEQYF
CDR3 DNA: TGTGCCAGCAGTGGGATTAAAGGAGGCGAGCAGTACTTC
D gene: .
clone size: few
J gene: TRBJ2-7
V gene: TRBV2

CDR3 protein: CASSNGGGNYGYTF
CDR3 DNA: TGTGCCAGCTCCAACGGGGGGGGTAACTATGGCTACACCTTC
D gene: .
clone size: .
J gene: TRBJ1-2
V gene: TRBV19

CDR3 protein: CASRRDRGRYEQYF
CDR3 DNA: TGTGCCAGCAGGAGGGACAGGGGGCGTTACGAGCAGTACTTC
D gene: TRBD1
clone size: .
J gene: TRBJ2-7
V gene: TRBV6-6

CDR3 protein: CASSESGDASGYTF
CDR3 DNA: TGCGCCAGCAGTGAGTCCGGGGATGCCTCCGGCTACACCTTC
D gene: .
clone size: once
J gene: TRBJ1-2
V gene: TRBV10-1

CDR3 protein: CASISGISNEQFF
CDR3 DNA: TGTGCCAGCATTTCAGGGATCTCTAATGAGCAGTTCTTC
D gene: .
clone size: few
J gene: TRBJ2-1
V gene: TRBV25-1

CDR3 protein: CASSRERANEQFF
CDR3 DNA: TGTGCCAGCAGTCGAGAGCGGGCCAATGAGCAGTTCTTC
D gene: .
clone size: .
J gene: TRBJ2-1
V gene: TRBV3-1/TRBV3-2

CDR3 protein: CSVDLAGSFTDTQYF
CDR3 DNA: TGCAGCGTTGACCTAGCGGGGAGTTTCACAGATACGCAGTATTTT
D gene: TRBD2
clone size: .
J gene: TRBJ2-3
V gene: TRBV29-1

CDR3 protein: CASSYGETGGRTQYF
CDR3 DNA: TGTGCCAGCAGTTACGGGGAAACAGGTGGGCGGACCCAGTACTTC
D gene: .
clone size: .
J gene: TRBJ2-5
V gene: TRBV6-6

CDR3 protein: CASKPLNTGELFF
CDR3 DNA: TGTGCCAGCAAACCACTGAACACCGGGGAGCTGTTTTTT
D gene: .
clone size: few
J gene: TRBJ2-2
V gene: TRBV9

CDR3 protein: CASSFDPTGSHSPLHF
CDR3 DNA: TGTGCCAGCAGTTTCGATCCAACAGGGTCGCATTCACCCCTCCACTTT
D gene: .
clone size: .
J gene: TRBJ1-6
V gene: TRBV28

CDR3 protein: CASSSPKEKLFF
CDR3 DNA: TGTGCCAGCAGTTCCCCTAAAGAAAAACTGTTTTTT
D gene: .
clone size: once
J gene: TRBJ1-4
V gene: TRBV28

CDR3 protein: CSVALAGVYNEQFF
CDR3 DNA: TGCAGCGTTGCCCTAGCGGGGGTCTACAATGAGCAGTTCTTC
D gene: TRBD2
clone size: once
J gene: TRBJ2-1
V gene: TRBV29-1

CDR3 protein: CASSLWLRTGTPSSYNSPLHF
CDR3 DNA: TGTGCCAGCAGTTTATGGCTACGTACAGGGACCCCGAGCTCCTATAATTCACCCCTCCACTTT
D gene: .
clone size: .
J gene: TRBJ1-6
V gene: TRBV27

CDR3 protein: CASSLEFNQPQHF
CDR3 DNA: TGTGCCAGCAGCTTGGAGTTCAATCAGCCCCAGCATTTT
D gene: .
clone size: once
J gene: TRBJ1-5
V gene: TRBV7-9

CDR3 protein: CASSLGSSNQPQHF
CDR3 DNA: TGCGCCAGCAGCCTGGGCAGTAGCAATCAGCCCCAGCATTTT
D gene: .
clone size: .
J gene: TRBJ1-5
V gene: TRBV4-1

CDR3 protein: CASSKGTDLNQPQHF
CDR3 DNA: TGTGCCAGTAGTAAGGGGACAGACCTCAATCAGCCCCAGCATTTT
D gene: TRBD1
clone size: .
J gene: TRBJ1-5
V gene: TRBV19

CDR3 protein: CASSQDSGANYGYTF
CDR3 DNA: TGCGCCAGCAGCCAAGATTCGGGAGCTAACTATGGCTACACCTTC
D gene: .
clone size: once
J gene: TRBJ1-2
V gene: TRBV4-1

CDR3 protein: CASSDSGGAGSYNEQFF
CDR3 DNA: TGTGCCAGCAGCGATAGCGGGGGGGCCGGATCCTACAATGAGCAGTTCTTC
D gene: TRBD2
clone size: .
J gene: TRBJ2-1
V gene: TRBV11-2